Each of the 30 T cell receptor beta chains below was sequenced from the same sample in a study of blood T cell repertoires in COVID-19. The data were produced by immunoSEQ multiplex PCR, yet TCRdb's version contains in-frame clones alone and is incomplete. The table records approximately 390,000 clones, almost 90% of them present only once. Material for sequencing was peripheral blood. The receptors were gathered from a man in his late teens or twenties with active or convalescent COVID-19.

The genes are TRBV7-2 and TRBJ1-2; the match to TRBD1 covers 11 bases. CDR1 and CDR2 (germline): SGHTA, FQGNSA. This CDR3 comprises 17 residues. J lost 3 bases, V lost 2 bases, and 8 bases had no gene match. CDR3 protein: CASSLPLDRGQDYGYTF. Here the CDR3 DNA reads TGTGCCAGCAGCTTACCCCTGGACAGGGGGCAGGACTATGGCTACACCTTC.

This clone appeared once. Other DNA sequences in this specimen translate into the identical CDR3. The rearrangement links TRBV7-9 to TRBJ2-5; the match to TRBD1 covers 7 bases. This CDR3 has 13 residues. Germline assignment: CDR1 SEHNR and CDR2 FQNEAQ (reference sequence). J gave up 3 bases and V 3 bases, and 1 base lay outside the gene matches. CDR3 amino acids: CASSFDREETQYF. Written as DNA, the CDR3 is TGTGCCAGCAGCTTCGACAGGGAAGAGACCCAGTACTTC.

This sequence joins TRBV7-8 and TRBJ2-4; D remains unclear. CDR3 length: 14 amino acids. Trimming stripped 5 bases from V and 0 bases from J, with 8 bases between. Germline V lookup: CDR1 SGHVS, CDR2 FQNEAQ. The CDR3 protein is CASSPFRAKNIQYF. The DNA of the CDR3 is TGTGCCAGCAGCCCCTTTAGAGCCAAAAACATTCAGTACTTC.

In its sample, this clone was seen once. The identical CDR3 is also encoded by other nucleotide sequences in the sample. The gene calls are TRBV28 and TRBJ2-7; 12 bases align to TRBD1. The germline CDR1 and CDR2 sequences are MDHEN and SYDVKM. The CDR3 is 15 residues long. Germline trimming cut 6 bases from V and 7 bases from J; bases unmatched to any gene: 10. The CDR3 region is CASSSPGQGAYEQYF. In nucleotides, the CDR3 is TGTGCCAGCAGCTCACCGGGACAGGGGGCTTATGAGCAGTACTTC.

The chain is built from TRBV9 and TRBJ2-7, with D possibly matching TRBD1 (6 bases). CDR3 length: 13 residues. CDR1 and CDR2 from the germline V gene are SGDLS and YYNGEE. V lost 3 bases, J lost 1 base, and 8 bases lay in between. This CDR3 reads CASSEGTSYEQYF. The CDR3 bases are TGTGCCAGCAGCGAGGGGACATCCTACGAGCAGTACTTC.

As DNA, the CDR3 is TGTGCCACCAGCAGATCCACAGGGACCTACGAGCAGTACTTC. Translating it yields CATSRSTGTYEQYF. The chain carries TRBV15 and TRBJ2-7; tentative D call: TRBD1 (6 bases). V lost 2 bases, J lost 2 bases, and 10 bases lay in between. This CDR3 contains 14 residues. Germline CDR1 LNHNV, CDR2 YYDKDF (reference sequence). Supplemented by reference TRBV15 and TRBJ2-7, the full variable domain reads DAMVIQNPRYQVTQFGKPVTLSCSQTLNHNVMYWYQQKSSQAPKLLFHYYDKDFNNEADTPDNFQSRRPNTSFCFLDIRSPGLGDTAMYLCATSRSTGTYEQYFGPGTRLTVT.

With regard to this clone: Different DNA sequences within this sample yield the same CDR3. The chain combines TRBV7-3 with TRBJ2-1, with TRBD2 identical over 12 bases. V dropped 5 bases and J dropped 4; count of bases not matched to a gene: 3. Germline-derived CDR1 and CDR2 are SGHTA and FQGTGA. The length of the CDR3 is 15 residues. Written as DNA, the CDR3 is TGTGCCAGCAGCCCAGGGACTAGCGGGTACAATGAGCAGTTCTTC. Its protein is CASSPGTSGYNEQFF.

The chain links TRBV7-8 to TRBJ1-3, with unresolved D. This CDR3 is built from 15 residues. Trimming shortened V by 2 bases and J by 0 bases, and 8 bases separated the two germline ends. Germline CDR1 SGHVS, CDR2 FQNEAQ. The CDR3 sequence is CASSLWAASGNTIYF. The CDR3 coding sequence is TGTGCCAGCAGCTTATGGGCAGCCTCTGGAAACACCATATATTTT.

On this clone itself: One junction end disagrees with the germline gene, perhaps due to a read error. The J gene is TRBJ2-6, the V gene TRBV18, with a possible D match to TRBD1 (5 bases). CDR3 length: 17 amino acids. Germline CDR1 is KGHSH and CDR2 is LQKENI. In nucleotides, the CDR3 is TGTGCCAGCTCACCGGTTATGGGGTCGTCTGGGGCCAACGTGCTGACTTTC. Residues: CASSPVMGSSGANVLTF.

This chain connects TRBV5-1 to TRBJ2-3; tentatively, D is TRBD2 (5 bases). V lost 0 bases, J lost 1 base, and 9 bases lay in between. The CDR3 consists of 15 residues. The germline V gene encodes CDR1 SGHRS and CDR2 YFSETQ. CDR3 DNA: TGCGCCAGCAGCTTGGCCCTGAGGGGCACAGATACGCAGTATTTT. Protein product: CASSLALRGTDTQYF.

The CDR3 reads CASSFRRATKNQPQHF. The CDR3 nucleotides read TGTGCCAGCAGTTTTCGGAGAGCTACCAAAAATCAGCCCCAGCATTTT. The chain recombines TRBV28 with TRBJ1-5, with D unresolved. This CDR3 is built from 16 residues. Trimming took off 3 bases at V and 4 bases at J, with 16 bases between the two ends. The germline V gene encodes CDR1 MDHEN and CDR2 SYDVKM.

The V call is TRBV28, the J call TRBJ2-4; TRBD2 matches at 7 bases. Germline V gene sequence: CDR1 MDHEN, CDR2 SYDVKM. This CDR3 spans 15 amino acids. The V gene end was trimmed by 5 bases and the J gene end by 0 bases; junction bases not matched to a gene: 4. The CDR3 sequence: CASSLADLAKNIQYF. For the CDR3, the DNA is TGTGCCAGCAGTCTAGCGGATCTAGCCAAAAACATTCAGTACTTC.

The V and J genes are TRBV7-2 and TRBJ2-1; the D gene is possibly TRBD2 (5 bases). Trimming removed 2 bases at V and 10 bases at J, with 9 bases between. The CDR3 is made up of 12 amino acids. CDR1 SGHTA and CDR2 FQGNSA come from the germline V gene. The CDR3: CASSLSLAEQFF. The CDR3, as DNA: TGTGCCAGCAGCTTATCCCTAGCAGAGCAGTTCTTC.

J is TRBJ2-3 and V is TRBV6-6; 8 bases map to TRBD2. Unmatched junction bases numbered 10, after V lost 6 bases and J lost 2 bases. Germline values: CDR1 MNHNY, CDR2 SVGAGI (reference sequence). The CDR3 contains 16 residues. In nucleotides, the CDR3 is TGTGCCAGCAGCCCAGGGGTAGCGGGAAACACAGATACGCAGTATTTT. It codes for CASSPGVAGNTDTQYF.

The rearrangement joins TRBV7-2 to TRBJ2-7, with a weak D call TRBD1 (6 bases). The CDR3 has 15 residues. Germline V gene lookup returns CDR1 SGHTA and CDR2 FQGNSA. Trimming removed 5 bases at V and 3 bases at J, with 17 bases between. The CDR3 DNA follows: TGTGCCAGCAGCCGCCCCGGGACATTAAACTACGAGCAGTACTTC. Residues: CASSRPGTLNYEQYF. The full variable domain, in which reference TRBV7-2 and TRBJ2-7 provide the parts outside the CDR3, is GAGVSQSPSNKVTEKGKDVELRCDPISGHTALYWYRQSLGQGLEFLIYFQGNSAPDKSGLPSDRFSAERTGGSVSTLTIQRTQQEDSAVYLCASSRPGTLNYEQYFGPGTRLTVT.

The rearrangement joins TRBV11-1 to TRBJ1-6, with D maybe TRBD1 (6 bases). The germline V and J ends were trimmed by 5 bases and 10 bases, with 21 bases remaining between them. The CDR3 is 16 residues long. The germline CDR1 and CDR2 sequences are SGHAT and FQDESV (reference sequence). CDR3 in amino acids: CASSPTAGAASSPLHF. In DNA, the CDR3 is TGTGCCAGCAGCCCAACGGCGGGGGCTGCGAGCTCACCCCTCCACTTT.

This clone has a single count. V gene TRBV18 combines with J gene TRBJ2-7, with D tentatively TRBD1 (5 bases). The germline V gene encodes CDR1 KGHSH and CDR2 LQKENI. V was pared by 4 bases and J by 0 bases, with 10 bases between. The CDR3 extends over 14 amino acids. This CDR3 reads CASSLRQSSYEQYF. DNA of the CDR3: TGTGCCAGCTCACTTCGACAGAGCTCCTACGAGCAGTACTTC.

The V gene is TRBV28, the J gene TRBJ1-5, with D maybe TRBD1 (5 bases). This CDR3 spans 15 amino acids. V gave up 3 bases and J gave up 2 bases, with 11 bases separating them. Germline V lookup: CDR1 MDHEN, CDR2 SYDVKM. The DNA of the CDR3 is TGTGCCAGCAGTTTTCCAGGGCTGGGCAATCAGCCCCAGCATTTT. Protein: CASSFPGLGNQPQHF.

This clone was found a few times. The chain has TRBV3-1 (or the pseudogene TRBV3-2) and TRBJ1-2; a weak D match, TRBD1 (6 bases). Germline values: CDR1 LGHDT, CDR2 YNNKEL (reference sequence). Trimming removed 2 bases from V and 8 bases from J, with 15 bases in between. The CDR3 length is 14 residues. CDR3 DNA sequence: TGTGCCAGCAGCCAAATTGACAGGCTTGGGGGCTACACCTTC. Residues: CASSQIDRLGGYTF.

This clone appeared a few times. V usage is TRBV7-9 and J usage is TRBJ1-2, with TRBD1 identical over 8 bases. The V segment lost 6 bases and the J segment 5 bases; nucleotides outside the gene matches: 11. This CDR3 is 15 amino acids long. Per germline, CDR1 SEHNR and CDR2 FQNEAQ (reference sequence). The CDR3 region has the DNA TGTGCCAGCAGTATCCCGCAGGGGGCCTTTTATGGCTACACCTTC. Translating gives CASSIPQGAFYGYTF.

This chain connects TRBV6-5 to TRBJ1-5; perhaps TRBD1 as D (6 bases). Germline V gives CDR1 MNHEY, CDR2 SVGAGI. The V end lost 7 bases, the J end lost 5 bases, and 15 bases lay between the germline ends. This CDR3 has 14 residues. CDR3 in DNA: TGTGCCAGCAACTACCAGGGGAGCGATCAGCCCCAGCATTTT. Protein product: CASNYQGSDQPQHF.

This clone is a singleton in its sample. The V gene is TRBV6-6, the J gene TRBJ2-3; D perhaps matches TRBD1 (6 bases). The CDR3 is 15 residues long. Germline CDR1 reads MNHNY; CDR2 reads SVGAGI (reference sequence). V lost 4 bases and J lost 4, with 15 bases in between. The CDR3 bases are TGTGCCAGCAGTTCCACAGGGAGTTCGGCAGATACGCAGTATTTT. This codes for CASSSTGSSADTQYF.

This chain's CDR3 is CASSFPGGGVAETQYF. The CDR3 DNA sequence: TGTGCCAGCAGCTTCCCTGGCGGGGGCGTGGCAGAGACCCAGTACTTC. J is TRBJ2-5 and V is TRBV7-6, with D perhaps matching TRBD2 (7 bases). Germline-derived CDR1 and CDR2 are SGHVS and FNYEAQ. V dropped 3 bases and J dropped 4 bases, with 18 bases sitting between them. This CDR3 spans 16 amino acids.

This chain joins TRBV7-3 and TRBJ2-5; 7 nucleotides line up with TRBD2. Trimming took 3 bases from V and 8 from J; bases not matched to a gene: 18. In germline, CDR1 is SGHTA, CDR2 FQGTGA. This CDR3 spans 17 amino acids. CDR3 amino acids: CASSLRPPSSGWGTQYF. The CDR3 region has the DNA TGTGCCAGCAGCTTGAGACCTCCGTCTAGCGGATGGGGCACCCAGTACTTC.

CDR3 nucleotides: TGTGCCAGCAGTTTACGGCAGTTTAGCCCGGATTATAGCAATCAGCCCCAGCATTTT. Translating gives CASSLRQFSPDYSNQPQHF. This chain uses TRBV28 with TRBJ1-5, with D uncertain. CDR3 length: 19 amino acids. V was trimmed by 2 bases and J by 0 bases, leaving 20 bases between them. Germline values: CDR1 MDHEN, CDR2 SYDVKM.

V gene TRBV4-2 combines with J gene TRBJ2-7; D is undetermined. Germline V gene data show CDR1 as LGHNA and CDR2 as YNFKEQ. The V end was cut by 1 base, the J end by 2 bases, with 9 bases between. CDR3 size: 14 residues. CDR3 sequence reads: CASSQVMTTYEQYF. The DNA of the CDR3 is TGTGCCAGCAGCCAAGTGATGACAACCTACGAGCAGTACTTC.

J is TRBJ2-7 and V is TRBV2, with 9 bases fitting TRBD2. The V gene's germline CDR1 is SNHLY and CDR2 FYNNEI. The CDR3 sequence is 22 residues long. The J segment lost 3 bases and the V segment lost 6 bases, leaving 30 bases of the junction unmatched. CDR3 DNA: TGTGCCAGCAGAGGGGCCCCAACCGGGACTCCGACTAGCGGCCCCTCCCACTACGAGCAGTACTTC. Residues: CASRGAPTGTPTSGPSHYEQYF.

V usage is TRBV6-1 and J usage is TRBJ2-7; D gene ambiguous. Trimming shortened V by 1 base and J by 4 bases, and 17 bases separated the two germline ends. CDR1 MNHNS and CDR2 SASEGT come from the germline V gene. This CDR3 has 16 amino acids. CDR3 coding DNA: TGTGCCAGCAGTGAAGATTCAGCGCCCGGTTATTACGAGCAGTACTTC. Amino acids: CASSEDSAPGYYEQYF.

The CDR3 here is CASSPVDNVLSEAFF. The CDR3, as DNA: TGCGCCAGCAGCCCGGTGGACAATGTCCTCTCTGAAGCTTTCTTT. The chain has TRBV5-1 and TRBJ1-1; tentative D call: TRBD1 (5 bases). Germline V gives CDR1 SGHRS, CDR2 YFSETQ. V was clipped by 4 bases and J by 6 bases, with 19 bases between them. The CDR3 runs 15 residues.

The rearrangement uses TRBV19 and TRBJ2-7, with a tentative D call TRBD2 (6 bases). CDR1 is LNHDA and CDR2 is SQIVND in the germline V gene (reference sequence). This CDR3 has 13 amino acids. The ends were cut back, 2 bases at V and 5 bases at J, with 10 bases in the middle. The CDR3 DNA reads as TGTGCCAGTAGTATATGGGGGGAGCACGAGCAGTACTTC. This sequence encodes CASSIWGEHEQYF.